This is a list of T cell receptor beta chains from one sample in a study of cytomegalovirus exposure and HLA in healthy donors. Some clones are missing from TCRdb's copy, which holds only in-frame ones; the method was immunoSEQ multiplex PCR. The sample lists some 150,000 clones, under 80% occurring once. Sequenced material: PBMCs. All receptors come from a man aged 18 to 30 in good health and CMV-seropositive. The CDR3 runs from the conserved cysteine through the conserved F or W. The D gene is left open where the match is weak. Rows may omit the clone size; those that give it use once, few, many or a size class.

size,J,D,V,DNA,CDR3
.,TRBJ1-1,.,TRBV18,TGTGCCAGCTCACCACAGAGCGCTAACACTGAAGCTTTCTTT,CASSPQSANTEAFF
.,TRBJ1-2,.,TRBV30,TGTGCCTGGAGTGACTCGGGGGGCTATGGCTACACCTTC,CAWSDSGGYGYTF
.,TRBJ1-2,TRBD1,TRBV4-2,TGTGCCAGCAGCCAAGGGGGACAGGGGTACTATGGCTACACCTTC,CASSQGGQGYYGYTF
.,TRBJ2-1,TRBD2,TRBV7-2,TGTGCCAGCAGCCTCGGCCCGGGGGGAGCCAATGAGCAGTTCTTC,CASSLGPGGANEQFF
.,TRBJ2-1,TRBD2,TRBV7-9,TGTGCCAGCAGCCTCGGACTAGCGGAAAACAATGAGCAGTTCTTC,CASSLGLAENNEQFF
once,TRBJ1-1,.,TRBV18,TGTGCCAGCTCACCAGGGGGGGGCCCCACTGAAGCTTTCTTT,CASSPGGGPTEAFF
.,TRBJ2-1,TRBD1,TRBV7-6,TGTGCCAGCAGCCCGGGGACAGGGGGGGGTGAGCAGTTCTTC,CASSPGTGGGEQFF
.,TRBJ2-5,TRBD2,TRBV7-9,TGTGCCAGCAGCCAAGGTGTAGCGGGGGCCCAAGAGACCCAGTACTTC,CASSQGVAGAQETQYF
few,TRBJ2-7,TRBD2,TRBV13,TGTGCCAGCAGCAGACTAGCCGGAATCTACGAGCAGTACTTC,CASSRLAGIYEQYF
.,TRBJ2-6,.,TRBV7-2,TGTGCCAGCAGCCCAGACTCTGGGGCCAACGTCCTGACTTTC,CASSPDSGANVLTF
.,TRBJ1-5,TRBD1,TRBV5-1,TGCGCCAGCAGCTTGGGTGGGACAGGGCGAAATCAGCCCCAGCATTTT,CASSLGGTGRNQPQHF
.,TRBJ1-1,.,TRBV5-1,TGCGCCAGCAGAATCTCGTTAGTGATCGTCAACACTGAAGCTTTCTTT,CASRISLVIVNTEAFF
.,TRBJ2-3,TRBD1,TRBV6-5,TGTGCCACCATCCGGGACAGGACGATCACAGATACGCAGTATTTT,CATIRDRTITDTQYF
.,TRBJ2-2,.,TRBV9,TGTGCCAGCAGCCTACTAGTCGGGGAGCTGTTTTTT,CASSLLVGELFF
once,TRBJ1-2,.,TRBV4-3,TGCGCCAGCAGCCAAGATGACAGCTACTATGGCTACACCTTC,CASSQDDSYYGYTF
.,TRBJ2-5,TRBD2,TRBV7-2,TGTGCCAGCAGCCGCCAAATAGCGGGGATCCAAGAGACCCAGTACTTC,CASSRQIAGIQETQYF
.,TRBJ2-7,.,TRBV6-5,TGTGCCAGCAGTTTGGGAGCATTCTCCTCCTACGAGCAGTACTTC,CASSLGAFSSYEQYF